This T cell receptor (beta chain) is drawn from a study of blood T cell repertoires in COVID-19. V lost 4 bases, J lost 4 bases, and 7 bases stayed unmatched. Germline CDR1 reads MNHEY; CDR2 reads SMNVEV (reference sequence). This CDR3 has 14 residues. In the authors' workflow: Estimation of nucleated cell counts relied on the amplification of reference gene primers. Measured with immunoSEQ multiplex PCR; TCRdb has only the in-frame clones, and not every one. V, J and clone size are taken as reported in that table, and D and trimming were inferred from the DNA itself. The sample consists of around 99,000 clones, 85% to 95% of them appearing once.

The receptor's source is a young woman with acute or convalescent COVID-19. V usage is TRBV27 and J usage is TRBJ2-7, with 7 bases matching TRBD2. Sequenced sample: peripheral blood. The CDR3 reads CASSWGGLSYEQYF. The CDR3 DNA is TGTGCCAGCAGTTGGGGGGGACTTTCTTACGAGCAGTACTTC.